The 3 T cell receptor beta chains given below trace back to one sample, sequenced in a study of T-cell reconstitution after alpha-beta-depleted transplantation in children. The TCRbeta library was prepared with unique molecular identifiers. A single record per CDR3 protein comes from TCRdb applying MiXCR to the PCR reads. The sample includes 250,000 to 350,000 distinct CDR3 sequences, about a quarter of them seen just once. The specimen was PBMCs, mostly from graft donor cells, collected 180 days after TCRalphabeta/CD19-depleted stem cell transplant. These receptors all stem from a male patient aged 10 to 17 who had a stem cell transplant for acute lymphoblastic leukemia, so the T cells may come from the graft donor.

V is TRBV5-5 and J is TRBJ2-7, with D possibly being TRBD1 or TRBD2 (5 bases each). The V end was cut by 0 bases, the J end by 2 bases, with 18 bases between. CDR1 SGHKS and CDR2 YYEKEE come from the germline V gene (reference sequence). There are 17 residues in the CDR3. CDR3 coding DNA: TGTGCCAGCAGCTTGGGACTGGGACGAGTGCGAGCCTACGAGCAGTACTTC. It codes for CASSLGLGRVRAYEQYF.

This clonotype was detected a few times. The chain recombines TRBV5-1 with TRBJ2-2; either TRBD1 or TRBD2 may supply D (5 bases each). Germline CDR1 SGHRS, CDR2 YFSETQ. The germline V and J ends were trimmed by 4 bases and 3 bases, with 13 bases remaining between them. This CDR3 comprises 15 residues. CDR3 region: CASSNKGPHTGELFF. As DNA, the CDR3 is TGCGCCAGCAGCAACAAGGGACCGCACACCGGGGAGCTGTTTTTT.

The rearrangement uses TRBV18 and TRBJ2-7, with D possibly TRBD1 on 6 matching bases. The germline V gene has CDR1 KGHSH and CDR2 LQKENI. CDR3 length: 14 amino acids. V dropped 4 bases and J dropped 2 bases, with 12 bases sitting between them. Here the CDR3 DNA reads TGTGCCAGCTCACAGGCAGGGGTCCCCTACGAGCAGTACTTC. It codes for CASSQAGVPYEQYF.